This TCR beta chain was obtained from a study of siplizumab effects on memory and regulatory T cells (dated by TCRdb to between 2019 and 2020). In terms of the full investigation: The study looked at the effect of siplizumab, an anti-CD2 antibody, on alloreactive T-cell subsets in allogeneic mixed lymphocyte reactions made from human PBMCs.

The cysteine opens and the phenylalanine closes a CDR3 of 12 amino acids. The CDR3 DNA has 36 bases and is translated from base 1. In the germline V gene, CDR1 corresponds to MNHNS and CDR2 to SASEGT. V is cut by 3 bases and J by 5 bases, and the space between the germline ends is 4 bases. Library construction relied on the immunoSEQ multiplex PCR assay. Each sample had some 96,000 TCR templates assayed by the deep sequencing platform. Genomic DNA extracted from sorted T cells was the material used for TCRbeta CDR3 sequencing. As for the original processing: The R programming language was used for clonal analysis of TCRbeta CDR3 data. Alloreactive CD4+ and CD8+ clones were defined by comparing unstimulated samples with post-reaction CFSE-low samples. Regulatory or non-regulatory origin of alloreactive CD4+ clones was assigned by matching sequences to the sorted unstimulated Treg and non-Treg repertoires. Imported from immuneACCESS, the table was reduced by TCRdb to in-frame sequences with V and J called. These copies leave out some clones; in studies compared against another copy, an unresolved V gene accounts for under half, and the cause of the remainder is not known. That table gives V, J and clone size, and the DNA gave D and trimming. The sample table contains 100,000 or so clones; only one count was recorded for about 90% of them. Roughly 0.78% of the sample comes from the top ten.

Concerning this clone itself: Its antigen is currently not known. Within one base of it there is no much larger clone, and no base qualities were kept.

Findings and caveats that apply to the study as a whole: Whether proliferating Tregs from siplizumab cultures actually had suppressive function was not functionally confirmed. Of the alloreactive CD4+ clones that could be mapped, the Treg-derived share averaged around 64% with siplizumab compared with around 25% in control reactions. Siplizumab significantly lowered the cumulative frequency of alloreactive sequences that could be traced to unstimulated CD4+ memory T cells. Greater diversity appeared to be present in unstimulated naive T cells than in memory T cells, and a substantial contribution to the alloresponse seemed to be made by naive cells. Sequences below about 10^-5 frequency were poorly captured, so only a minor fraction of alloreactive clones could be mapped to unstimulated subsets. About 75-97% of proliferating CD4+ or CD8+ clones could not be given a naive or memory phenotype.

Sorted unstimulated T cells and proliferating T cells recovered from mixed lymphocyte reactions were subjected to TCRbeta CDR3 sequencing. Fresh whole blood from around eleven HLA-typed healthy donors served as the source for isolating PBMCs. Unstimulated CD4+ regulatory T cells were FACS-sorted to map the origin of alloreactive clones. This clonotype originated in a human donor in good health. What was sequenced was Tregs sorted from blood. The rearrangement combines TRBV6-1 with TRBJ2-2; there is no confident call for the D gene. CDR3 sequence: CASSDTTGELFF. The sequence in DNA is TGTGCCAGCAGTGATACTACCGGGGAGCTGTTTTTT.